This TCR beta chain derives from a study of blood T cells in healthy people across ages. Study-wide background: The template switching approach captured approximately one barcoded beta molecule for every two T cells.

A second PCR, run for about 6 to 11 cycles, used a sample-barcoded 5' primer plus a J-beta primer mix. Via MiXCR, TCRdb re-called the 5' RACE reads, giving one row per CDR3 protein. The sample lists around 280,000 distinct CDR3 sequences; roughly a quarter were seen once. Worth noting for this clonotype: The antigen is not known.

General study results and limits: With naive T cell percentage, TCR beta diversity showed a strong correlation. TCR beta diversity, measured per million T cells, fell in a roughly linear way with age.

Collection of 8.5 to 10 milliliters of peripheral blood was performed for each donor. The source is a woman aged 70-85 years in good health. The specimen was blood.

In nucleotides, the CDR3 is TGTGCCAGCAGTTTGGACACCGGGGGGTACACTGAAGCTTTCTTT. Protein product: CASSLDTGGYTEAFF. The genes are TRBV12-3 or TRBV12-4 and TRBJ1-1; a weak D match, TRBD1 (5 bases). The CDR3 covers 15 residues. V lost 3 bases and J 3 bases, leaving 14 bases between the germline ends.